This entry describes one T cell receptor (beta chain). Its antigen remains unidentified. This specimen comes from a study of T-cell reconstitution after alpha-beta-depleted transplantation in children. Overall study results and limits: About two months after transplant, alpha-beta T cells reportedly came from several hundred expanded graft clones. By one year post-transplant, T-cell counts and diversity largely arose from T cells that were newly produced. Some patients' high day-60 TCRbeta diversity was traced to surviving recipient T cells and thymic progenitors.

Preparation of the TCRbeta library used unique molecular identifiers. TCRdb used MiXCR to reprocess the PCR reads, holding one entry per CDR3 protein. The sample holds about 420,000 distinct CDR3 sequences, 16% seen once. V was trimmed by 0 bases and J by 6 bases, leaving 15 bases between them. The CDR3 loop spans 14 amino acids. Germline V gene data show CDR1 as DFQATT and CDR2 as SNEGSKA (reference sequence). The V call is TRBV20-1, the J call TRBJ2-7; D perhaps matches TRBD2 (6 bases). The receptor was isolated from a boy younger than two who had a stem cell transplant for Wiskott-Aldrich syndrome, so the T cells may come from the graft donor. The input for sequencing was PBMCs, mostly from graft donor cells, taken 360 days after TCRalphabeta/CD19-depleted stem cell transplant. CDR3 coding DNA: TGCAGTGCTAGAGAGCCCCTTGGAGGGCGCGAGCAGTACTTC. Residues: CSAREPLGGREQYF.